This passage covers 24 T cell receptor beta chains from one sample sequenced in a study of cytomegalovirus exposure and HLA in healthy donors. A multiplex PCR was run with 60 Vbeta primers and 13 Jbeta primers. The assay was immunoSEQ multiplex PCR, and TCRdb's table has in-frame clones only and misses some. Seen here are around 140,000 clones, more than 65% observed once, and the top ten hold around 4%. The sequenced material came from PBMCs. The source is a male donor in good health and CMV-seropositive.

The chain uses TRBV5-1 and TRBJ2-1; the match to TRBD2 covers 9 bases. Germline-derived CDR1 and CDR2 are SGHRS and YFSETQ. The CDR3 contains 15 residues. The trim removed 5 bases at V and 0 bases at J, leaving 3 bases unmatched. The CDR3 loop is CASRREGGSYNEQFF. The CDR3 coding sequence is TGCGCCAGCAGGCGGGAGGGGGGCTCCTACAATGAGCAGTTCTTC.

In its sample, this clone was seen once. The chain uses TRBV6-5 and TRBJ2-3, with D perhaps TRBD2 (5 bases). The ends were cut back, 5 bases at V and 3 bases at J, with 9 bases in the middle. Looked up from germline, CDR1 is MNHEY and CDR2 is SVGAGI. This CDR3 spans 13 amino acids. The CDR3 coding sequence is TGTGCCAGCAGTATGCCGGGGACAGATACGCAGTATTTT. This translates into CASSMPGTDTQYF.

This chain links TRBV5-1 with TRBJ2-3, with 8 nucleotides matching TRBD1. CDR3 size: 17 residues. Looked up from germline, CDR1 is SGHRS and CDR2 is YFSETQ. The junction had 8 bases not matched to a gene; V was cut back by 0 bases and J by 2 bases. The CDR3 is CASSLDRGYENTDTQYF. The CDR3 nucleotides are TGCGCCAGCAGCTTGGACAGGGGGTACGAAAACACAGATACGCAGTATTTT.

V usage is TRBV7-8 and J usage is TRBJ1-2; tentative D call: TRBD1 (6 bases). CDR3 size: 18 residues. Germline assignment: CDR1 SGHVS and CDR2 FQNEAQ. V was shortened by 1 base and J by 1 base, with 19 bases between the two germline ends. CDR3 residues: CASSLEFGTRLLNYGYTF. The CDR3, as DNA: TGTGCCAGCAGCTTAGAGTTCGGGACAAGACTCCTTAACTATGGCTACACCTTC.

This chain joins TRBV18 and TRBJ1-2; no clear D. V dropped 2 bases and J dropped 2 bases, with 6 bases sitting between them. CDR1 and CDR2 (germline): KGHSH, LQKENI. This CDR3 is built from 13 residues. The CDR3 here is CASSPTGNYGYTF. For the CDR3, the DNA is TGTGCCAGCTCACCAACGGGGAACTATGGCTACACCTTC.

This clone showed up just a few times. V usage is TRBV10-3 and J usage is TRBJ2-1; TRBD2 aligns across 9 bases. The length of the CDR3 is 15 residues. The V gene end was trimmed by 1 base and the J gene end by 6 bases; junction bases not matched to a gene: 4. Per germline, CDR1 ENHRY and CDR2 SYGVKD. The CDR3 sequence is CAISELREGSNEQFF. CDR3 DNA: TGTGCCATCAGTGAGTTGCGGGAGGGGTCCAATGAGCAGTTCTTC.

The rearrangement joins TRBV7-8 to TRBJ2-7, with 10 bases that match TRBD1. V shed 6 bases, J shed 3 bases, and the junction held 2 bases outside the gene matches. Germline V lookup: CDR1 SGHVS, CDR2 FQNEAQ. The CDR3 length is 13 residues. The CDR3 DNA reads TGTGCCAGCAGGCGGGACAGGGGCTACGAGCAGTACTTC. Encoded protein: CASRRDRGYEQYF.

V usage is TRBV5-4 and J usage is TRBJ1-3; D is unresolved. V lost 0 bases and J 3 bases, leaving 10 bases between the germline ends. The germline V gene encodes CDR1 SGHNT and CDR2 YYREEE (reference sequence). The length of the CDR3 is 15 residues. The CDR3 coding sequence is TGTGCCAGCAGCTTGGGAGCAGCTAGTGGAAACACCATATATTTT. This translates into CASSLGAASGNTIYF.

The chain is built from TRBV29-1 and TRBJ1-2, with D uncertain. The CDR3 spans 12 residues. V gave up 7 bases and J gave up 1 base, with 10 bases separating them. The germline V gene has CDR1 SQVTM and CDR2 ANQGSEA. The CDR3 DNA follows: TGCAGCGGAGCCGGGAGTAACTATGGCTACACCTTC. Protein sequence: CSGAGSNYGYTF. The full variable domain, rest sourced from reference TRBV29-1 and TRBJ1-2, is SAVISQKPSRDICQRGTSLTIQCQVDSQVTMMFWYRQQPGQSLTLIATANQGSEATYESGFVIDKFPISRPNLTFSTLTVSNMSPEDSSIYLCSGAGSNYGYTFGSGTRLTVV.

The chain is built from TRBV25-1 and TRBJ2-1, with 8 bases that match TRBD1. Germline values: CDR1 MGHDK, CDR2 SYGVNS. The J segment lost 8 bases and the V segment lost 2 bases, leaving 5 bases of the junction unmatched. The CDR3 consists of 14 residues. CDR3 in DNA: TGTGCCAGCAGTGAACAGGGGGCTTGGGATGAGCAGTTCTTC. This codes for CASSEQGAWDEQFF.

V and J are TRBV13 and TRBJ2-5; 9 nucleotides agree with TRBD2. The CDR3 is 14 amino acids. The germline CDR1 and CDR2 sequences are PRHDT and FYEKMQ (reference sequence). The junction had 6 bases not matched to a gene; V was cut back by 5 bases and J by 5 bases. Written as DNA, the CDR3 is TGTGCCAGCAGCCCGGGGACTAGCTGGGAGACCCAGTACTTC. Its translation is CASSPGTSWETQYF.

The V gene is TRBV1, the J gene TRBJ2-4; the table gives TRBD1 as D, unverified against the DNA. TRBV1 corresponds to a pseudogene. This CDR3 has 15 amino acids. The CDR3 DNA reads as TGCACCAGCAGCAGTCTGAGTCACCAGGGAAACAGTCAGTACTTC. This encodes CTSSSLSHQGNSQYF.

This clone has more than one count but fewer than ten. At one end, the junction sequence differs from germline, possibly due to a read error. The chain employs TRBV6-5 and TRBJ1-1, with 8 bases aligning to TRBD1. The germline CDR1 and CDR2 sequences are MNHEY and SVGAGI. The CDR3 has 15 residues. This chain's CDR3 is CASSDSGGKDTEAFF. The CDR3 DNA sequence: TGTGCCAGCAGTGACTCAGGGGGCAAAGACACTGAAGCTTTCTTT.

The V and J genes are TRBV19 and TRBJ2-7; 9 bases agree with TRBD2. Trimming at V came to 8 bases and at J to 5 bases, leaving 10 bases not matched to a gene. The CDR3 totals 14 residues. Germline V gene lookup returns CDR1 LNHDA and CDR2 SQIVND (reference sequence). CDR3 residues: CASRGSGRSNEQYF. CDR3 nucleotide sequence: TGTGCCAGTCGCGGGAGCGGGAGGAGCAACGAGCAGTACTTC.

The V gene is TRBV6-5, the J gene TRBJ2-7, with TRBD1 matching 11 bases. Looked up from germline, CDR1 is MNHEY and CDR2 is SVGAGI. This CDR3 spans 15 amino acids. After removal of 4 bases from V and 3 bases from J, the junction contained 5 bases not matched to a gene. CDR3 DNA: TGTGCCAGCAGTTCCGGACAGGGGGCGGTCTACGAGCAGTACTTC. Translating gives CASSSGQGAVYEQYF.

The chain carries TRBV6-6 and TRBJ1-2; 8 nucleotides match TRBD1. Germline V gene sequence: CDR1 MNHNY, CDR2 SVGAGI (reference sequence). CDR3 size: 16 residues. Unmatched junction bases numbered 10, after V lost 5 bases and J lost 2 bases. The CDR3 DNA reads TGTGCCAGCAGTCCTACTGCTCACAGGGGGAACTATGGCTACACCTTC. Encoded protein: CASSPTAHRGNYGYTF.

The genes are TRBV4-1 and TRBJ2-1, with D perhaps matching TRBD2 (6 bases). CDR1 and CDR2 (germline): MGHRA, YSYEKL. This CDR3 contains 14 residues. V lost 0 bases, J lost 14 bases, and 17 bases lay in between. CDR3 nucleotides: TGCGCCAGCAGCCAAGATCTGCCCGGGACTTCGGAGTTCTTC. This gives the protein CASSQDLPGTSEFF.

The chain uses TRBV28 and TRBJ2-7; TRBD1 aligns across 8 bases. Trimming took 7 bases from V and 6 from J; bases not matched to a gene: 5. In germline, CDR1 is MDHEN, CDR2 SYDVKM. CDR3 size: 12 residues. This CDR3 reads CASTQGQGEQYF. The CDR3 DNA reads TGTGCCAGCACTCAAGGACAGGGCGAGCAGTACTTC.

The CDR3 region has the DNA TGTGCCAGCAGTGTGGGCATCATTCAGGCCCTCCACTTT. It is translated as CASSVGIIQALHF. The V gene is TRBV2, the J gene TRBJ1-6; D is unclear. This CDR3 comprises 13 residues. Trimming left V 4 bases short and J 14 bases short, with 15 bases between. Germline loops: CDR1 SNHLY, CDR2 FYNNEI.

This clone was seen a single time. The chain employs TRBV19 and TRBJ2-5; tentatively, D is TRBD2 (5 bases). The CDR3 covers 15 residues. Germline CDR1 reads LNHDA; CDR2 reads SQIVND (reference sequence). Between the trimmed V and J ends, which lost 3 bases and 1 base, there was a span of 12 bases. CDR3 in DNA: TGTGCCAGTAGTATTATTCCTAGCAGCCAAGAGACCCAGTACTTC. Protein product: CASSIIPSSQETQYF.

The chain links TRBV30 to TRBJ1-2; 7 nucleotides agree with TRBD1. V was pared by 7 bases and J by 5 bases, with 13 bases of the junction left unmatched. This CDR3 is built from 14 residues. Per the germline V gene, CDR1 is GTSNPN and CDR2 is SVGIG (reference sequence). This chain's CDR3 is CAFLTTQGVYGYTF. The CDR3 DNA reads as TGTGCCTTTCTTACGACTCAGGGGGTTTATGGCTACACCTTC. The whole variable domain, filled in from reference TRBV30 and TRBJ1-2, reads SQTIHQWPATLVQPVGSPLSLECTVEGTSNPNLYWYRQAAGRGLQLLFYSVGIGQISSEVPQNLSASRPQDRQFILSSKKLLLSDSGFYLCAFLTTQGVYGYTFGSGTRLTVV.

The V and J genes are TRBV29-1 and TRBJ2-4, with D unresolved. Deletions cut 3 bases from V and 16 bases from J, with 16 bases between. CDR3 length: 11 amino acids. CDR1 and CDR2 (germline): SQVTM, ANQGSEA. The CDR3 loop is CSVDLGHRSYF. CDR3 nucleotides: TGCAGCGTTGATTTGGGTCACCGGAGTTACTTC.

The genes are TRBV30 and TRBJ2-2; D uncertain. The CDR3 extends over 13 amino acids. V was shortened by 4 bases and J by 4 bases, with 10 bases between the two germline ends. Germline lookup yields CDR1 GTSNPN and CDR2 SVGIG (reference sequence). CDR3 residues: CAWTVSATGELFF. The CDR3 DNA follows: TGTGCCTGGACAGTGTCCGCCACCGGGGAGCTGTTTTTT.

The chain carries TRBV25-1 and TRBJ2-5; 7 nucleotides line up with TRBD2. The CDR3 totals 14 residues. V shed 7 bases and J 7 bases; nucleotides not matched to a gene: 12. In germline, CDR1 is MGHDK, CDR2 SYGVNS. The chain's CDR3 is CASTFSGASGTQYF. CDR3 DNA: TGTGCCAGCACCTTCTCCGGGGCTAGCGGGACCCAGTACTTC.